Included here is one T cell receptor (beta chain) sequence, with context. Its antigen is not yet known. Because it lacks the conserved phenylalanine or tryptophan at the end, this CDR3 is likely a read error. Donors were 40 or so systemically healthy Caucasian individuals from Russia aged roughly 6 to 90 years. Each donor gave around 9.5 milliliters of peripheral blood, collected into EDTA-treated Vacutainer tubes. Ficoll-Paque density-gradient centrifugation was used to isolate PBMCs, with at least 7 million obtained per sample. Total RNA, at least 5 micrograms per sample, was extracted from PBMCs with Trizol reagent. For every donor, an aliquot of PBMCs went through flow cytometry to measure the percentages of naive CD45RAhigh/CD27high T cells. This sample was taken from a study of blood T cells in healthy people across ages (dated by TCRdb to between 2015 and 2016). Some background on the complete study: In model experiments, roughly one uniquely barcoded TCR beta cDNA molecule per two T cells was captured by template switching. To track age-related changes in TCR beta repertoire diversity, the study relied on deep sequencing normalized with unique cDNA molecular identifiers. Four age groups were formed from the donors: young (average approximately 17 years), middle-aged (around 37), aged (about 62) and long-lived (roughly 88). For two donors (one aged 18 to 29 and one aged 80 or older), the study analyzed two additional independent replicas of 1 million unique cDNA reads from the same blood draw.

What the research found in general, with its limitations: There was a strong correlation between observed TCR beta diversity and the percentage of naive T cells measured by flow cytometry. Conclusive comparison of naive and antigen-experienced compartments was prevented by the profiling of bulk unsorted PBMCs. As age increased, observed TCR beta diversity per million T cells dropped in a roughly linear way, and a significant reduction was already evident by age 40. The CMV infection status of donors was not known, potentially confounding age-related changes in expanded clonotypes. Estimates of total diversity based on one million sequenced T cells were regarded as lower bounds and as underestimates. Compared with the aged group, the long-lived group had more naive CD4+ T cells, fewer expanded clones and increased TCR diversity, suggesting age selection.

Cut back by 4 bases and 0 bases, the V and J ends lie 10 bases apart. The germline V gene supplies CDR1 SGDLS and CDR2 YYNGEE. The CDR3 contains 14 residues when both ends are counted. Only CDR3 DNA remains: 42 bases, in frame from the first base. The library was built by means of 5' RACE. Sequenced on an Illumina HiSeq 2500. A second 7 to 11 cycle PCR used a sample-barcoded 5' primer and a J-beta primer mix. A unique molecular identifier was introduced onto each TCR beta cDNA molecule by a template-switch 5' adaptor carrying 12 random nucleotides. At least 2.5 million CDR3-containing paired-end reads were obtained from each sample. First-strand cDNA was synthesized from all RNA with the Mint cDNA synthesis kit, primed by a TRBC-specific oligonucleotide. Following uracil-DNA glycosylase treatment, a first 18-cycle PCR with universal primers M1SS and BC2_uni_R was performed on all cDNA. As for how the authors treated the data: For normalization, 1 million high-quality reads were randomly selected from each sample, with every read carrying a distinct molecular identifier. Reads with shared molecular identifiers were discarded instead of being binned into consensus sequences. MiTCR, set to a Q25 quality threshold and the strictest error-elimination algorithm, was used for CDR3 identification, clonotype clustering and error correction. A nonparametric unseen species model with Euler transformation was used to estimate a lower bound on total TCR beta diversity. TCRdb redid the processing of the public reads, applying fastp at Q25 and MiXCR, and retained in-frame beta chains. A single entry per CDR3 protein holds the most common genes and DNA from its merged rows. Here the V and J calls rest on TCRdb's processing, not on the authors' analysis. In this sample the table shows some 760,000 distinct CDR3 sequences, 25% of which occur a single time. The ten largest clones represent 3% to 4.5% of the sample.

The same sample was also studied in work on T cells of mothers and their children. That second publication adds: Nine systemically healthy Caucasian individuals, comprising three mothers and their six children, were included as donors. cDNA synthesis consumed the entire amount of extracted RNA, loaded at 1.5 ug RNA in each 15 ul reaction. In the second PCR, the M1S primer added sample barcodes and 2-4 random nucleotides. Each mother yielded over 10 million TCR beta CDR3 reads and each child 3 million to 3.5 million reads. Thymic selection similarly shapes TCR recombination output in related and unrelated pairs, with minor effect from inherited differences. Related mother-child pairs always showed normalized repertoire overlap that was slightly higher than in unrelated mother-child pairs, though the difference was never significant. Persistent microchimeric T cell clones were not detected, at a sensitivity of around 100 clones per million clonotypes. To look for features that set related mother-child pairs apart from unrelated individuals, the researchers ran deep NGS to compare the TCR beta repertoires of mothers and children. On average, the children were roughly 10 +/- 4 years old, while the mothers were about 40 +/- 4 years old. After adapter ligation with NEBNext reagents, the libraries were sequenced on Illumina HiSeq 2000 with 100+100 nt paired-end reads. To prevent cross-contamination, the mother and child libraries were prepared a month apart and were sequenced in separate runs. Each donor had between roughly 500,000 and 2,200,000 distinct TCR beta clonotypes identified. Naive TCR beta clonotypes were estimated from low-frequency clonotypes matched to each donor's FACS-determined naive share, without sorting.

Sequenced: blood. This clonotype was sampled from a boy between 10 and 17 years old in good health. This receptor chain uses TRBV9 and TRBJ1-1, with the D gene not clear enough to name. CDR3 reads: CASSPGLLNTEAFL. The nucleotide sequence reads TGTGCCAGCAGCCCCGGGCTCTTGAACACTGAAGCTTTCCTT.